This entry concerns a single T cell receptor (beta chain). The antigen remains undetermined. These data come from a study of cytomegalovirus exposure and HLA in healthy donors. CDR1 is WNHNN and CDR2 is SYGVQD in the germline V gene (reference sequence). This CDR3 has 16 amino acids. V gave up 6 bases and J gave up 1 base; unmatched junction bases: 11. These donors were members of the roughly 110-subject validation cohort, a group separate from the approximately 700-subject first cohort. Study outcomes and limitations: Cytomegalovirus association was assigned to more than 150 TCR beta chains.

The method was immunoSEQ multiplex PCR; TCRdb's version includes in-frame clones alone and lacks a portion of them. The sample carries about 200,000 clones, 85% to 90% recorded once. The sample taken for sequencing was PBMCs. The V gene is TRBV10-1, the J gene TRBJ1-1; 7 bases are a match to TRBD1. The receptor was derived from a woman aged 18 to 35 in good health and CMV-seronegative. The CDR3 region is CASRQGGQTENTEAFF. Written as DNA, the CDR3 is TGCGCCAGCAGACAAGGGGGACAGACGGAGAACACTGAAGCTTTCTTT.